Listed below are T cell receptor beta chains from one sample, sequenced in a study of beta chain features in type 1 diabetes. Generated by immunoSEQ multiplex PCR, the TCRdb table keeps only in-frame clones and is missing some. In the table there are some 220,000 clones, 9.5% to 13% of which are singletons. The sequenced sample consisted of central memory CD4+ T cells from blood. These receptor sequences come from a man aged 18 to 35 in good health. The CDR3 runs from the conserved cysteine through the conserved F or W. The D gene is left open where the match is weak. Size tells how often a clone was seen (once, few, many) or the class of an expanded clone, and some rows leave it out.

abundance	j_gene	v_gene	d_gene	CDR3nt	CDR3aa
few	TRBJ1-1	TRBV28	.	TGTGCCAGCAGTTTTAAGAGGATAATGAACACTGAAGCTTTCTTT	CASSFKRIMNTEAFF
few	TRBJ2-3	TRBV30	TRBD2	TGTGCCTGGAACCTTCGGGAGGGTTCTAGCACAGATACGCAGTATTTT	CAWNLREGSSTDTQYF
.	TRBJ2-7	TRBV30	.	TGTGCCTGGACCAACGGGGGCCTGCGAGGAGGCGAGCAGTACTTC	CAWTNGGLRGGEQYF
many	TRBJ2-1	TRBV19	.	TGTGCCAGTAGTAATACCCCATCTTTTTACAATGAGCAGTTCTTC	CASSNTPSFYNEQFF
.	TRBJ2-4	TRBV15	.	TGTGCCACCAGCAGAAGGATCATGGAGGCCAAAAACATTCAGTACTTC	CATSRRIMEAKNIQYF
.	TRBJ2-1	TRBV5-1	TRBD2	TGCGCCAGCAGCTTGAGGCTAGCGGGAGGCAATGAGCAGTTCTTC	CASSLRLAGGNEQFF
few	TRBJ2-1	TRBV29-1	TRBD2	TGCAGTTTTGAGGGAGGACTAGCGGGCGCCAGCTCCTACAATGAGCAGTTCTTC	CSFEGGLAGASSYNEQFF
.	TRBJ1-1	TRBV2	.	TGTGCCAGCAGCCTTGACCGGGGCGGAGGCACTGAAGCTTTCTTT	CASSLDRGGGTEAFF
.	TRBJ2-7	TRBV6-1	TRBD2	TGTGCCAGCAGAGTAGCGGGCTCTGTGGACGAGCAGTACTTC	CASRVAGSVDEQYF
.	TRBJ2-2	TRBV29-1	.	TGCAGCGTTGCCGGGACATTCACCGGGGAGCTGTTTTTT	CSVAGTFTGELFF
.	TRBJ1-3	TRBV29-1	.	TGCAGCGTTGCGGACTCTGGAAACACCATATATTTT	CSVADSGNTIYF
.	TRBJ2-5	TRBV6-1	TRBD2	TGTGCCAGTGCCACGGGACTAGACACAGAGACCCAGTACTTC	CASATGLDTETQYF
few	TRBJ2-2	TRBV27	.	TGTGCCAGCAGTTTATTACAGGGAGGAAGGATCGGGGAGCTGTTTTTT	CASSLLQGGRIGELFF
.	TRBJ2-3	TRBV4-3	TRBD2	TGCGCCAGCAGCCCCCCGGGACTAGCGCGCGATACGCAGTATTTT	CASSPPGLARDTQYF
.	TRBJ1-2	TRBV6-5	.	TGTGCCAGCAGTTCCTTGTCGGGAGTTAGGGATGGCTACACCTTC	CASSSLSGVRDGYTF
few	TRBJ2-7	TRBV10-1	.	TGCGCCAGACCGACAGAAAATTACGAGCAGTACTTC	CARPTENYEQYF
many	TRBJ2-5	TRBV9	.	TGTGCCAGCAGCGCCAGCTTGGACACACAAGAGACCCAGTACTTC	CASSASLDTQETQYF
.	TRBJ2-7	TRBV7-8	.	TGTGCCAGCAGCTTAGTGGCCAGGGCCTCCTACGAGCAGTACTTC	CASSLVARASYEQYF
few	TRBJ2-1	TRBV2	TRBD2	TGTGCCAGCAGCACCTCTAGCGGGAGGGCCGGTGAGCAGTTCTTC	CASSTSSGRAGEQFF
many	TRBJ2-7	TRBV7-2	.	TGTGCCAGCAGCTCCACGCCCACTAGGAAAGGCGAGCAGTACTTC	CASSSTPTRKGEQYF
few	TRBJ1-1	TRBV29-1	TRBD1	TGCAGCGGTGCAACAGGGGGCGGCACTGAAGCTTTCTTT	CSGATGGGTEAFF
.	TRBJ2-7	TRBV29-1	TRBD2	TGCAGCGGGGGGGGACTAGCGGGAGTCGGCGGCGAGCAGTACTTC	CSGGGLAGVGGEQYF
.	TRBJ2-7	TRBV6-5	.	TGTGCCAGCACAGGGGACTCCTACGAGCAGTACTTC	CASTGDSYEQYF
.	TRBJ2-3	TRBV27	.	TGTGCCAGCTACAAGTGGGGTAGCACAGATACGCAGTATTTT	CASYKWGSTDTQYF
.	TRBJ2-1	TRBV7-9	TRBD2	TGTGCCAGCAACCCCGTTGGTAGCGGGAAACCGTTCTTC	CASNPVGSGKPFF
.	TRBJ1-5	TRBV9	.	TGTGCCAGCAGCGTAGATCCGTATAGCAATCAGCCCCAGCATTTT	CASSVDPYSNQPQHF